This T cell receptor beta chain was profiled in a study of CD8 T cells in ankylosing spondylitis. From germline, CDR1 is DFQATT and CDR2 SNEGSKA (reference sequence). V shed 3 bases and J shed 4 bases, with 16 bases lying between them. The CDR3 covers 14 residues. TCRdb analysed the 5' RACE reads with MiXCR anew, one entry per CDR3 protein. The sample lists approximately 290,000 distinct CDR3 sequences, around 20% occurring once. The origin of this receptor is a female donor with ankylosing spondylitis or in good health (not recorded which). Sequenced: blood, either unsorted or a sorted T cell fraction (not recorded which). This chain links TRBV20-1 with TRBJ2-7; possibly TRBD1 or TRBD2 for D (6 bases each). CDR3 in amino acids: CSARWGANRYEQYF. DNA for the CDR3: TGCAGTGCTAGGTGGGGGGCGAATAGGTACGAGCAGTACTTC.